The 26 T cell receptor beta chains in this list originate from one sample, sequenced in a study of blood T cell repertoires in COVID-19. Method: immunoSEQ multiplex PCR; TCRdb's copy keeps in-frame clones and lacks some. Of around 400,000 clones in the sample, 83% are singletons; the top ten hold 5% to 5.5%. The sample comprised PBMCs or T cells enriched from blood (not recorded which). The receptors were sampled from a woman between 50 and 59 years old who had recovered from COVID-19.

This clone was counted only a few times. The chain couples TRBV7-2 to TRBJ1-1, with 9 nucleotides matching TRBD1. Per the germline V gene, CDR1 is SGHTA and CDR2 is FQGNSA. After removal of 4 bases from V and 0 bases from J, the junction contained 3 bases not matched to a gene. The CDR3 loop spans 15 amino acids. The CDR3 loop reads CASSYRDRVNTEAFF. The CDR3 region has the DNA TGTGCCAGCAGCTATAGGGACAGGGTGAACACTGAAGCTTTCTTT. The whole variable domain, remainder taken from reference TRBV7-2 and TRBJ1-1, is GAGVSQSPSNKVTEKGKDVELRCDPISGHTALYWYRQSLGQGLEFLIYFQGNSAPDKSGLPSDRFSAERTGGSVSTLTIQRTQQEDSAVYLCASSYRDRVNTEAFFGQGTRLTVV.

This sequence joins TRBV7-2 and TRBJ2-7; possible D gene TRBD2, 6 bases. Between the trimmed V and J ends, which lost 1 base and 0 bases, there was a span of 7 bases. The CDR3 is 14 residues long. Germline values: CDR1 SGHTA, CDR2 FQGNSA. The CDR3 spells CASSLGLVSYEQYF. CDR3 DNA sequence: TGTGCCAGCAGCTTAGGACTAGTCTCCTACGAGCAGTACTTC.

Concerning this clone itself: Other DNA sequences within the sample encode an identical CDR3. The rearrangement uses TRBV3-1 (or the pseudogene TRBV3-2) and TRBJ1-2, with D unclear. The CDR3 is 13 residues long. V lost 0 bases and J lost 9, with 11 bases in between. Germline-derived CDR1 and CDR2 are LGHDT and YNNKEL (reference sequence). Written as DNA, the CDR3 is TGTGCCAGCAGCCAAGACGGTGGGAGCCGCTACACCTTC. The encoded protein is CASSQDGGSRYTF.

This rearrangement joins TRBV5-1 to TRBJ1-4; 9 bases fit TRBD1. CDR1 is SGHRS, CDR2 YFSETQ, per germline. The CDR3 length is 15 residues. After removal of 4 bases from V and 5 bases from J, the junction contained 6 bases not matched to a gene. The CDR3 protein is CASSRAGTGNEKLFF. The CDR3 nucleotides are TGCGCCAGCAGCCGGGCCGGGACAGGGAATGAAAAACTGTTTTTT.

This clone was observed a handful of times. This chain uses TRBV5-1 with TRBJ2-3, with a weak D call TRBD2 (7 bases). Trimming took off 4 bases at V and 4 bases at J, with 13 bases between the two ends. Germline V gene sequence: CDR1 SGHRS, CDR2 YFSETQ. The CDR3 has 14 residues. The CDR3 DNA follows: TGCGCCAGCAGCCTTTGGGGGGGCGCAGATACGCAGTATTTT. Amino acid sequence: CASSLWGGADTQYF.

V gene TRBV4-3 combines with J gene TRBJ2-1; TRBD2 aligns across 11 bases. The germline CDR1 and CDR2 sequences are LGHNA and YSLEER. The CDR3 is 19 amino acids. V was clipped by 4 bases and J by 3 bases; unmatched bases: 14. For the CDR3, the DNA is TGCGCCAGCAGCCCTTTGGCCGGGGTAGCGGGGGGGCGCTACAATGAGCAGTTCTTC. Translated, it gives CASSPLAGVAGGRYNEQFF.

This clone was picked up one time. The rearrangement uses TRBV9 and TRBJ2-3, with no clear D. CDR3 length equals 14 residues. CDR1 SGDLS and CDR2 YYNGEE come from the germline V gene. The ends were cut back, 3 bases at V and 2 bases at J, with 10 bases in the middle. This CDR3 reads CASSEARHTDTQYF. As DNA, the CDR3 is TGTGCCAGCAGCGAGGCCCGACACACAGATACGCAGTATTTT. Full variable domain (remainder filled in from reference TRBV9 and TRBJ2-3): DSGVTQTPKHLITATGQRVTLRCSPRSGDLSVYWYQQSLDQGLQFLIQYYNGEERAKGNILERFSAQQFPDLHSELNLSSLELGDSALYFCASSEARHTDTQYFGPGTRLTVL.

The chain recombines TRBV27 with TRBJ1-2; D call uncertain. Germline CDR1 MNHEY, CDR2 SMNVEV (reference sequence). The CDR3 has 14 amino acids. Trimming shortened V by 2 bases and J by 1 base, and 8 bases separated the two germline ends. The CDR3 region is CASSLKKLNYGYTF. The DNA of the CDR3 is TGTGCCAGCAGTTTAAAAAAGCTTAACTATGGCTACACCTTC.

This chain joins TRBV19 and TRBJ1-1, with D unresolved. V shed 7 bases and J shed 3 bases, with 6 bases lying between them. CDR3 length: 11 amino acids. The germline CDR1 and CDR2 sequences are LNHDA and SQIVND (reference sequence). CDR3 amino acids: CASKLDTEAFF. For the CDR3, the DNA is TGTGCCAGTAAACTGGACACTGAAGCTTTCTTT.

This chain connects TRBV11-2 to TRBJ1-4; the D is unclear. V lost 2 bases, J lost 0 bases, and 7 bases lay in between. The CDR3 is 15 amino acids. CDR1 and CDR2 (germline): SGHAT, FQNNGV. In nucleotides, the CDR3 is TGTGCCAGCAGCTTATTACAGTCAACTAATGAAAAACTGTTTTTT. Protein sequence: CASSLLQSTNEKLFF.

The V call is TRBV7-8, the J call TRBJ1-5; 8 bases fit TRBD1. Trimming at V came to 3 bases and at J to 6 bases, leaving 4 bases not matched to a gene. Germline-derived CDR1 and CDR2 are SGHVS and FQNEAQ. The CDR3 extends over 14 amino acids. The DNA of the CDR3 is TGTGCCAGCAGCTTCGGACAGGGAAGTCAGCCCCAGCATTTT. Its translation: CASSFGQGSQPQHF.

This clone was seen only a few times. This chain uses TRBV2 with TRBJ1-5; perhaps TRBD1 as D (5 bases). V dropped 5 bases and J dropped 1 base, with 9 bases sitting between them. The CDR3 covers 14 residues. Looked up from germline, CDR1 is SNHLY and CDR2 is FYNNEI. The CDR3 here is CASSSGVSNQPQHF. The CDR3 coding sequence is TGTGCCAGCAGTTCGGGGGTCAGCAATCAGCCCCAGCATTTT.

This chain connects TRBV6-2 or TRBV6-3 to TRBJ2-3; 10 bases align to TRBD2. CDR1 and CDR2 (germline): MNHEY, SVGEGT. The junction had 22 bases not matched to a gene; V was cut back by 7 bases and J by 0 bases. The CDR3 covers 21 residues. The CDR3 reads CASTPRSGRAFGIHSTDTQYF. In nucleotides, the CDR3 is TGTGCCAGCACCCCGAGAAGCGGGAGGGCCTTTGGGATCCATAGCACAGATACGCAGTATTTT.

V and J are TRBV6-5 and TRBJ1-1; 7 bases are shared with TRBD1. Germline lookup yields CDR1 MNHEY and CDR2 SVGAGI. V shed 2 bases, J shed 0 bases, and the junction held 6 bases outside the gene matches. The length of the CDR3 is 16 residues. In nucleotides, the CDR3 is TGTGCCAGCAGTTACCGAGGGGACAGCTTGAACACTGAAGCTTTCTTT. Amino acid sequence: CASSYRGDSLNTEAFF.

The V and J genes are TRBV4-1 and TRBJ2-3; tentative D call: TRBD1 (6 bases). CDR1 and CDR2 from the germline V gene are MGHRA and YSYEKL. Trimming pared 3 bases from V and 5 bases from J, leaving 18 bases between. The CDR3 is 16 amino acids. CDR3 nucleotides: TGCGCCAGCAGCCAGAGCTATTTCGGACAGCAAGATACGCAGTATTTT. This codes for CASSQSYFGQQDTQYF.

The chain joins TRBV29-1 to TRBJ2-1; 7 nucleotides match TRBD2. The CDR3 spans 14 residues. Germline V gives CDR1 SQVTM, CDR2 ANQGSEA. V was pared by 4 bases and J by 5 bases, with 8 bases of the junction left unmatched. DNA for the CDR3: TGCAGCGTTGGGATCAAGCGGGATAACAATGAGCAGTTCTTC. Encoded protein: CSVGIKRDNNEQFF.

This clone was seen ten or more times. The rearrangement uses TRBV6-2 or TRBV6-3 and TRBJ2-7; D perhaps matches TRBD1 (6 bases). Trimming shortened V by 4 bases and J by 5 bases, and 18 bases separated the two germline ends. There are 15 residues in the CDR3. Germline CDR1 MNHEY, CDR2 SVGEGT. CDR3 coding DNA: TGTGCCAGCAGTTCGGGAATCCTCAGGGGAAACGAGCAGTACTTC. Translated: CASSSGILRGNEQYF.

The V call is TRBV30, the J call TRBJ1-1; maybe TRBD1 (5 bases). V was clipped by 3 bases and J by 8 bases, with 16 bases between them. The CDR3 is 13 residues long. Germline V lookup: CDR1 GTSNPN, CDR2 SVGIG (reference sequence). The DNA for the CDR3 is TGTGCCTGGAGCGACAGTGGGGCAGTCGAAGCTTTCTTT. The encoded protein is CAWSDSGAVEAFF.

This clone was counted once. This CDR3 is also generated by other DNA sequences in the sample. The V gene is TRBV7-3, the J gene TRBJ2-1, with 8 bases aligning to TRBD1. Looked up from germline, CDR1 is SGHTA and CDR2 is FQGTGA. The CDR3 runs 15 residues. J lost 6 bases, V lost 3 bases, and 7 bases had no gene match. The CDR3 nucleotides are TGTGCCAGCAGCTTCGGCCAGGGGGCCGGCAATGAGCAGTTCTTC. This sequence encodes CASSFGQGAGNEQFF. The full variable domain, with the rest looked up from reference TRBV7-3 and TRBJ2-1, is GAGVSQTPSNKVTEKGKYVELRCDPISGHTALYWYRQSLGQGPEFLIYFQGTGAADDSGLPNDRFFAVRPEGSVSTLKIQRTERGDSAVYLCASSFGQGAGNEQFFGPGTRLTVL.

The chain employs TRBV3-1 (or the pseudogene TRBV3-2) and TRBJ1-4; no firm D call. From germline, CDR1 is LGHDT and CDR2 YNNKEL (reference sequence). The CDR3 is 17 residues long. The V gene lost 1 base and the J gene lost 8 bases, with 20 bases spanning the gap. The chain's CDR3 is CASSQAGMIGLNEKLFF. The CDR3 DNA is TGTGCCAGCAGCCAAGCGGGGATGATAGGACTAAACGAAAAACTGTTTTTT.

The rearrangement links TRBV7-9 to TRBJ1-4, with D maybe TRBD1 (5 bases). CDR3 length equals 15 residues. The germline V gene has CDR1 SEHNR and CDR2 FQNEAQ (reference sequence). Between the trimmed V and J ends, which lost 4 bases and 5 bases, there was a span of 14 bases. The CDR3, as DNA: TGTGCCAGCAGCTCCGCAGGGTTAGGGAATGAAAAACTGTTTTTT. This encodes CASSSAGLGNEKLFF.

V is TRBV28 and J is TRBJ2-7, with D possibly matching TRBD1 (5 bases). The CDR3 totals 12 residues. Trimming removed 6 bases from V and 4 bases from J, with 10 bases in between. The germline gives CDR1 MDHEN, CDR2 SYDVKM. The CDR3 is CASRTGRYEQYF. The CDR3 DNA reads TGTGCCAGCAGAACAGGAAGGTACGAGCAGTACTTC.

The V gene is TRBV18, the J gene TRBJ2-7; the D gene is possibly TRBD2 (5 bases). This CDR3 has 13 residues. Trimming removed 2 bases at V and 5 bases at J, with 10 bases between. Germline V gene lookup returns CDR1 KGHSH and CDR2 LQKENI. The CDR3 spells CASSPGSYHEQYF. In DNA form, the CDR3 reads TGTGCCAGCTCACCAGGGAGCTACCACGAGCAGTACTTC.

The genes are TRBV7-6 and TRBJ2-1, with 7 bases lining up with TRBD2. V lost 0 bases to trimming and J lost 1 base; unmatched junction nucleotides: 6. Germline-derived CDR1 and CDR2 are SGHVS and FNYEAQ. This CDR3 is built from 17 residues. The CDR3 sequence: CASSLAGGPNSYNEQFF. CDR3 nucleotide sequence: TGTGCCAGCAGCTTAGCGGGAGGGCCGAATTCCTACAATGAGCAGTTCTTC.

The CDR3 DNA reads TGTGCCGCCTCCCCGGGGTACAATGAGCAGTTCTTC. Protein sequence: CAASPGYNEQFF. The rearrangement uses TRBV6-1 and TRBJ2-1, with D maybe TRBD2 (5 bases). CDR1 and CDR2 from the germline V gene are MNHNS and SASEGT. This CDR3 spans 12 amino acids. Between the trimmed V and J ends, which lost 11 bases and 4 bases, there was a span of 12 bases.

The rearrangement uses TRBV7-2 and TRBJ1-6; D perhaps matches TRBD1 (5 bases). The CDR3 is made up of 14 amino acids. V lost 7 bases to trimming and J lost 7 bases, with 14 bases between them. Germline V CDR1 and CDR2: SGHTA, FQGNSA. Here the CDR3 reads CASNAQGINSPLHF. CDR3 nucleotides: TGTGCCAGCAACGCCCAGGGTATCAATTCACCCCTCCACTTT.